These T cell receptor beta chains were read from a single sample in a study of a mutant IDH1 vaccine in newly diagnosed glioma. For these TCRs, the target antigens are not known. Profiling relied on immunoSEQ multiplex PCR, and the TCRdb table lists in-frame clones only, not all of them. The repertoire holds 100,000 to 120,000 clones, with around 90% as singletons. The specimen was PBMCs, collected from a glioma patient whose treatment included an IDH1 peptide vaccine. The receptors were gathered from a woman in her 50s with glioma. Both conserved end residues are part of each CDR3. D genes are given only for firm matches.

v_gene,j_gene,d_gene,CDR3aa
TRBV30,TRBJ1-4,NA,CAWTRGVATNEKLFF
TRBV7-2,TRBJ1-5,NA,CASSWGSPGNNQPQHF
TRBV7-8,TRBJ1-2,NA,CASSSRGDVGYTF
TRBV6-5,TRBJ2-5,NA,CASRTTLAQETQYF
TRBV7-3,TRBJ2-1,NA,CASSLKEGRTPGREQFF
TRBV7-2,TRBJ2-2,NA,CASSFPGGAVELFF
TRBV28,TRBJ2-1,NA,CASSLYGRGAYNEQFF
TRBV6-5,TRBJ2-3,NA,CASSYRVTDTQYF
TRBV29-1,TRBJ2-7,NA,CSVEGVGGEQYF
TRBV10-3,TRBJ2-1,TRBD2,CAISDTSGSANEQFF
TRBV28,TRBJ1-2,TRBD1,CASSAEQGLGDGYTF
TRBV9,TRBJ1-5,NA,CASSVGDSNQPQHF
TRBV4-1,TRBJ2-7,NA,CASSQMGASLGLYEQYF
TRBV27,TRBJ2-5,NA,CASSPRTGPQETQYF
TRBV18,TRBJ2-3,NA,CASSPGAGDTQYF
TRBV19,TRBJ2-7,TRBD1,CASSKGQGVWEQYF
TRBV5-4,TRBJ2-3,TRBD2,CASSLAGVDTQYF
TRBV27,TRBJ1-2,TRBD1,CAAGQGDYGYTF
TRBV7-6,TRBJ2-7,TRBD1,CASSYTGGGYEQYF
TRBV4-1,TRBJ1-2,NA,CASSQGAVDGYGYTF
TRBV5-8,TRBJ2-7,TRBD2,CASSQVQGGAGEQYF
TRBV4-1,TRBJ1-5,NA,CASSQVSGLGNQPQHF
TRBV10-3,TRBJ2-1,TRBD2,CAISLAGNLNEQFF
TRBV9,TRBJ2-1,TRBD2,CASSVGLAGDYNEQFF
TRBV6-5,TRBJ1-5,NA,CASSRPANQEPQHF
TRBV7-9,TRBJ1-1,NA,CASSFYGGVNTEAFF
TRBV30,TRBJ1-2,NA,CAWSRALYGYTF
TRBV12-5,TRBJ1-1,NA,CASGLVPTGKNTEAFF